The TCR beta chain under discussion was sequenced for a study of blood T cell repertoires in COVID-19. Sequencing was performed with immunoSEQ multiplex PCR; in TCRdb, only in-frame clones are kept and a portion is missing. The profile shows 45,000 to 55,000 clones, under 70% of them singletons. V was cut by 4 bases and J by 5 bases, with 9 bases left in between. The CDR3 covers 13 residues. CDR1 SEHNR and CDR2 FQNEAQ come from the germline V gene (reference sequence). The receptor comes from a woman in her sixties or seventies with acute or convalescent COVID-19. The chain joins TRBV7-9 to TRBJ2-1; maybe TRBD2 (5 bases). The sample was peripheral blood. The CDR3 nucleotides are TGTGCCAGCAGCTCTTGGACTCACAATGAGCAGTTCTTC. Encoded protein: CASSSWTHNEQFF.